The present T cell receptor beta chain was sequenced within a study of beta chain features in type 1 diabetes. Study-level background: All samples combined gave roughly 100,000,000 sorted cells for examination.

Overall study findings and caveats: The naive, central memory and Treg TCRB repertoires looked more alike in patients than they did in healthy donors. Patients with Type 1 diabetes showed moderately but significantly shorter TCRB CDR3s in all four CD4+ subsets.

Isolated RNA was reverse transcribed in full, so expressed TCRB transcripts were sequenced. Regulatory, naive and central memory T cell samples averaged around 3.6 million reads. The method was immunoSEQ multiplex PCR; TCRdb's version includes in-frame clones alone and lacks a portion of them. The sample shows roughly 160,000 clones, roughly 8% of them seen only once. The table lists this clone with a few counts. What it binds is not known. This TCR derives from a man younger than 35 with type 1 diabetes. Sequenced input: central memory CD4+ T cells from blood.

The CDR3 region has the DNA TGCAGCGTTGGTCCGCTCGGGGTTAAACAAGAGACCCAGTACTTC. Amino acid sequence: CSVGPLGVKQETQYF. The rearrangement links TRBV29-1 to TRBJ2-5, with a weak D call TRBD2 (5 bases). Looked up from germline, CDR1 is SQVTM and CDR2 is ANQGSEA. The CDR3 runs to 15 residues. Trimming pared 4 bases from V and 2 bases from J, leaving 17 bases between.